This TCR beta chain appears in the sequencing data of a study of immune cell composition in non-small cell lung cancer. Whole-study findings and limits: It was not proven that tumour-reactive clones equal dominant tumour-associated clones. Top 10 clone scores and clonality were higher in squamous than adenocarcinoma. No significant correlation existed between pack-years smoked and tumour clonality.

Assay: immunoSEQ multiplex PCR; the TCRdb copy retains only in-frame clones and omits some. This table holds 5,500 to 7,500 clones, 70% found once. In the case of this clone: Its specificity is unknown.

Genomic DNA came from frozen unsorted single-cell suspensions. CDR3 length: 15 residues. Looked up from germline, CDR1 is SGDLS and CDR2 is YYNGEE. J gave up 8 bases and V 0 bases, and 5 bases lay outside the gene matches. The rearrangement joins TRBV9 to TRBJ1-6, with 7 positions matching TRBD1. Sequencing used lung tumor tissue. The clonotype originates from a human donor with non-small cell lung cancer. The DNA of the CDR3 is TGTGCCAGCAGCGTAGACACAGGGGTTTATTCACCCCTCCACTTT. Translated, it gives CASSVDTGVYSPLHF.